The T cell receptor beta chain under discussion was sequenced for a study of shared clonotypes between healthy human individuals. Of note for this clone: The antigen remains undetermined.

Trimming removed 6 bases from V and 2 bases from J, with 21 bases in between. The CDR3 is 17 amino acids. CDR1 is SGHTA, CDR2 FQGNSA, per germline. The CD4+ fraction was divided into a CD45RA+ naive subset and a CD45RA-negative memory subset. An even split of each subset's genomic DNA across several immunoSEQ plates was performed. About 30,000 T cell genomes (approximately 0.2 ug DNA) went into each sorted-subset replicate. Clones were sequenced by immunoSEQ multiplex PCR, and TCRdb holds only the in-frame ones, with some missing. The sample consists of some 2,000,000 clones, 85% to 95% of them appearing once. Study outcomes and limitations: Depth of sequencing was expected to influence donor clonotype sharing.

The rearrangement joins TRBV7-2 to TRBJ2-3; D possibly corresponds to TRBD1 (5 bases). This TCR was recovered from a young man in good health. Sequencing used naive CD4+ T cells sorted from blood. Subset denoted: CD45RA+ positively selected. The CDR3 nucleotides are TGTGCCAGCAGTGGGTTAGACAGACGCCTGAACACAGATACGCAGTATTTT. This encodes CASSGLDRRLNTDTQYF. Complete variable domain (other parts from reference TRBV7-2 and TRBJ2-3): GAGVSQSPSNKVTEKGKDVELRCDPISGHTALYWYRQSLGQGLEFLIYFQGNSAPDKSGLPSDRFSAERTGGSVSTLTIQRTQQEDSAVYLCASSGLDRRLNTDTQYFGPGTRLTVL.